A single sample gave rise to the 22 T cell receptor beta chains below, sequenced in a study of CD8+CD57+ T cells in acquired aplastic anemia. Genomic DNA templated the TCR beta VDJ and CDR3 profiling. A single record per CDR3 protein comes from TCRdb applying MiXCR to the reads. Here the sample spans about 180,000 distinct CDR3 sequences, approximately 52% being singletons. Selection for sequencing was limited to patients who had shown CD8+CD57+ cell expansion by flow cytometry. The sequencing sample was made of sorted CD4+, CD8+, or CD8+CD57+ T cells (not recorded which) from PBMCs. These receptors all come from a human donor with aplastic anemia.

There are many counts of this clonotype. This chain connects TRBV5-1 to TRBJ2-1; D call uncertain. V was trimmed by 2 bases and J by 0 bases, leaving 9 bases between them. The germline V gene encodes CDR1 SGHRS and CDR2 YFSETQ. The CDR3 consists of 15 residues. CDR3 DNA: TGCGCCAGCAGCTTCGCGGCGAACTCCTACAATGAGCAGTTCTTC. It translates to CASSFAANSYNEQFF.

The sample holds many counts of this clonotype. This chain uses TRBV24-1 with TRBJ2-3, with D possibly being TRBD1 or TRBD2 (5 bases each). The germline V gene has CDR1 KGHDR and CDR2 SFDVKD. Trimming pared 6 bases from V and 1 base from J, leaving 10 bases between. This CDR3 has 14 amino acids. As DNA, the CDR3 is TGTGCCACCAGTAGAGGGACGGGCACAGATACGCAGTATTTT. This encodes CATSRGTGTDTQYF.

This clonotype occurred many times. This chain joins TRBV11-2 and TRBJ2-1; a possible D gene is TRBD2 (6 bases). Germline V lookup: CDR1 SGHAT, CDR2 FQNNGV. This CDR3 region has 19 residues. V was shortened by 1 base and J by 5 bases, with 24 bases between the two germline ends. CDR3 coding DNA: TGTGCCAGCAGCTTAGTTCCAACACGGAGGGTATTTACCAACAATGAGCAGTTCTTC. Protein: CASSLVPTRRVFTNNEQFF.

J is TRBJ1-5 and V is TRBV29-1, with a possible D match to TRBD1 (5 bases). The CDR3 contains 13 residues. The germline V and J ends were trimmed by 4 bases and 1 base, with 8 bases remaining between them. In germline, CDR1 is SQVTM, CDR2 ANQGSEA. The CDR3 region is CSVVAGSNQPQHF. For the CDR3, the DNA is TGCAGCGTTGTCGCAGGGAGCAATCAGCCCCAGCATTTT. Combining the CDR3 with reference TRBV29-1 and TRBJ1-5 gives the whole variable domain SAVISQKPSRDICQRGTSLTIQCQVDSQVTMMFWYRQQPGQSLTLIATANQGSEATYESGFVIDKFPISRPNLTFSTLTVSNMSPEDSSIYLCSVVAGSNQPQHFGDGTRLSIL.

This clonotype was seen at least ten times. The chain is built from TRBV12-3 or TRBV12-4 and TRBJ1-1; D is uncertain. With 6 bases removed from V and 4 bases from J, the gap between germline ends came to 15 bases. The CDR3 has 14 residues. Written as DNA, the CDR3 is TGTGCCAGCAGCCCTCTGCCGGGGAGCACTGAAGCTTTCTTT. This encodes CASSPLPGSTEAFF.

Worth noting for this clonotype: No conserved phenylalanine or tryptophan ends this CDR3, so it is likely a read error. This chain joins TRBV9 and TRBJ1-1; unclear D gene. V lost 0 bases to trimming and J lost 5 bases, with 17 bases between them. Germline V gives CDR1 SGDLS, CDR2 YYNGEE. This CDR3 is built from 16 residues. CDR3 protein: CASSVAAGRVKTEAFL. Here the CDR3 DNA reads TGTGCCAGCAGCGTAGCAGCCGGGAGGGTAAAAACTGAAGCTTTCCTT.

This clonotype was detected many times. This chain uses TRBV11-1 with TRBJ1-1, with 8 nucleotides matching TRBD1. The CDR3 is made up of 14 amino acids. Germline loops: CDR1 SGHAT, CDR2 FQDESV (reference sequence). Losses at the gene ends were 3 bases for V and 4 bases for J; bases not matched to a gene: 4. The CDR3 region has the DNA TGTGCCAGCAGCTTTCAGGGGGCGGGCACTGAAGCTTTCTTT. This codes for CASSFQGAGTEAFF.

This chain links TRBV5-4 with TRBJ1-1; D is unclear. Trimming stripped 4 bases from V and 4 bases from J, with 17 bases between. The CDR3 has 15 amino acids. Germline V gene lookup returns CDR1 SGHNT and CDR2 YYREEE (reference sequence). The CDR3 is CASSQLAVGSTEAFF. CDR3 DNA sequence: TGTGCCAGCAGCCAATTAGCAGTGGGGAGCACTGAAGCTTTCTTT.

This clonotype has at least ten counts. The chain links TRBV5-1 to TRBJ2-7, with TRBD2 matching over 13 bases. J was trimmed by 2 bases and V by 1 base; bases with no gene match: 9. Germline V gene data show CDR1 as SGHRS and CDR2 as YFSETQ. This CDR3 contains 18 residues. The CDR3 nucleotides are TGCGCCAGCAGCTTGTGGGAAGATACTAGCGGGAGGGCCTACGAGCAGTACTTC. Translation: CASSLWEDTSGRAYEQYF. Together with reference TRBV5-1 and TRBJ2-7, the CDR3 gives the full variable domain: KAGVTQTPRYLIKTRGQQVTLSCSPISGHRSVSWYQQTPGQGLQFLFEYFSETQRNKGNFPGRFSGRQFSNSRSEMNVSTLELGDSALYLCASSLWEDTSGRAYEQYFGPGTRLTVT.

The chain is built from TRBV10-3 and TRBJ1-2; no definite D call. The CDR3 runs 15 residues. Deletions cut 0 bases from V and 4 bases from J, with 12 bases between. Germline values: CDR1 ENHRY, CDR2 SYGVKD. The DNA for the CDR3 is TGTGCCATCAGTGAGTCGGAGGGAAGTAGCTATGGCTACACCTTC. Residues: CAISESEGSSYGYTF.

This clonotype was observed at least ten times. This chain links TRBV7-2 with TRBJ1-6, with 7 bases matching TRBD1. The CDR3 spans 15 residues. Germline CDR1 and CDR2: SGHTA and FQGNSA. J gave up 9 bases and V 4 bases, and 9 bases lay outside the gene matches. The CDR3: CASSSTTGVGSPLHF. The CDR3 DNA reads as TGTGCCAGCAGCTCAACTACAGGGGTGGGTTCACCCCTCCACTTT. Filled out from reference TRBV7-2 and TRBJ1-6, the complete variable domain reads GAGVSQSPSNKVTEKGKDVELRCDPISGHTALYWYRQSLGQGLEFLIYFQGNSAPDKSGLPSDRFSAERTGGSVSTLTIQRTQQEDSAVYLCASSSTTGVGSPLHFGNGTRLTVT.

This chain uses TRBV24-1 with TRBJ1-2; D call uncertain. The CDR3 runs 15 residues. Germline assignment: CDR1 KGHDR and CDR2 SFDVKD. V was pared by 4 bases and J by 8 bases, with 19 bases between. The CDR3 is CATSDPDQSREGYTF. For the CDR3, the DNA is TGTGCCACCAGTGACCCCGATCAATCTAGAGAGGGCTACACCTTC.

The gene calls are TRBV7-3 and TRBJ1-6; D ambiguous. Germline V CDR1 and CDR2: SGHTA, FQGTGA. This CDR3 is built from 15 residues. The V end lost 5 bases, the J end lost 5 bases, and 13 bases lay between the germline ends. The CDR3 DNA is TGTGCCAGCAGCACCGGCTCCACGGATAATTCACCCCTCCACTTT. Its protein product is CASSTGSTDNSPLHF.

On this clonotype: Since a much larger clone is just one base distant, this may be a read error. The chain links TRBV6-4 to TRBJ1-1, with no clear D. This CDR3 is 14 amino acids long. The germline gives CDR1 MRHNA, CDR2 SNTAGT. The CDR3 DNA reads TGTGCCGGCAGCCGACGGACTGGGAACACTGAAGCTTTCTTT. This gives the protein CAGSRRTGNTEAFF.

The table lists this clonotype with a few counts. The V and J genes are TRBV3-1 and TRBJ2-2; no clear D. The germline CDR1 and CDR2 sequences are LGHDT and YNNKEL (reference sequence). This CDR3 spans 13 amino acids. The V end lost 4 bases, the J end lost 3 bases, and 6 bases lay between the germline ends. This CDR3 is CASSRFDTGELFF. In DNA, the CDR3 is TGTGCCAGCAGCCGCTTCGACACCGGGGAGCTGTTTTTT.

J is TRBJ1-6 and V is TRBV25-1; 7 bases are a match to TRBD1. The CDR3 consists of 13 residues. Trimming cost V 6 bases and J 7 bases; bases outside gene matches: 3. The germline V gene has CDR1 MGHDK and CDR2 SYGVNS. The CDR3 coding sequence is TGTGCCAGCAGCGCAGGGGGGAATTCACCCCTCCACTTT. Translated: CASSAGGNSPLHF. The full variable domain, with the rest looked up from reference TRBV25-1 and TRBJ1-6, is EADIYQTPRYLVIGTGKKITLECSQTMGHDKMYWYQQDPGMELHLIHYSYGVNSTEKGDLSSESTVSRIRTEHFPLTLESARPSHTSQYLCASSAGGNSPLHFGNGTRLTVT.

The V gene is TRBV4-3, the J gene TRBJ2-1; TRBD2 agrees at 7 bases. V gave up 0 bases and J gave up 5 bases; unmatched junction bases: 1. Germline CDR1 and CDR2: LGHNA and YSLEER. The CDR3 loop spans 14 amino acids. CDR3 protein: CASSQEGGDNEQFF. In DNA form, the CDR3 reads TGCGCCAGCAGCCAAGAGGGGGGGGACAATGAGCAGTTCTTC.

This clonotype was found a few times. CDR3 nucleotide sequence: TGTGCCAGCAGCCAAGTTGGGGGTCCAACTGAAGCTTTCTTT. Amino acid sequence: CASSQVGGPTEAFF. V usage is TRBV3-1 and J usage is TRBJ1-1; D may be TRBD1 (5 bases). Germline V gene sequence: CDR1 LGHDT, CDR2 YNNKEL (reference sequence). The CDR3 contains 14 residues. Trimming shortened V by 1 base and J by 5 bases, and 11 bases separated the two germline ends.

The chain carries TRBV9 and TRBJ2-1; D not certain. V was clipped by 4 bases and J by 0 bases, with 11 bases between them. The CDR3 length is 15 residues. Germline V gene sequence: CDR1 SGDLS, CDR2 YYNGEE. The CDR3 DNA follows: TGTGCCAGCAGCCTCGGACCCAGCTCCTACAATGAGCAGTTCTTC. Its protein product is CASSLGPSSYNEQFF.

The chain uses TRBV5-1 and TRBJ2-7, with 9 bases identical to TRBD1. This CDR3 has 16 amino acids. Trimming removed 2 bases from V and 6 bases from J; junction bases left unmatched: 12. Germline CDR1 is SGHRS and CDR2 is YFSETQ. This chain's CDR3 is CASSFGGRTGDCEQYF. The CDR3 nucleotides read TGCGCCAGCAGCTTTGGAGGCCGGACAGGGGATTGCGAGCAGTACTTC.

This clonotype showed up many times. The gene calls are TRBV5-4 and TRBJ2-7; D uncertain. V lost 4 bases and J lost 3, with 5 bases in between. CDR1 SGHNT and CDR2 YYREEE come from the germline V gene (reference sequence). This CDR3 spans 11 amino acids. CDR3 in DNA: TGTGCCAGCAGCGACCACTACGAGCAGTACTTC. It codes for CASSDHYEQYF.

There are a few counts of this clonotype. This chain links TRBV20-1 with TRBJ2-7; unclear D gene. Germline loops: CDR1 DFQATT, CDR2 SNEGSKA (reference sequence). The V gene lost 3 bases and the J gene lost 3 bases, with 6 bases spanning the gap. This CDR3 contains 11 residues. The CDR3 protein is CSASPDYEQYF. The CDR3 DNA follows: TGCAGTGCTAGTCCAGACTACGAGCAGTACTTC.